These 11 T cell receptor beta chains share one sample of origin, sequenced in a study of cytomegalovirus exposure and HLA in healthy donors. PCR was performed using 60 Vbeta and 13 Jbeta primers. TCRdb keeps only in-frame clones here, not all; method: immunoSEQ multiplex PCR. The sample contains fewer than 200,000 clones, about 80% of which appear only once. Sequences were obtained from PBMCs. Receptors were obtained from a woman aged 40 to 50 in good health and CMV-seronegative.

The chain employs TRBV18 and TRBJ1-2, with unresolved D. Germline V gene sequence: CDR1 KGHSH, CDR2 LQKENI. V dropped 2 bases and J dropped 8 bases, with 18 bases sitting between them. The CDR3 has 15 residues. CDR3 amino acids: CASSPLQEVAEGYTF. In DNA, the CDR3 is TGTGCCAGCTCACCATTGCAGGAGGTTGCGGAGGGCTACACCTTC.

The V call is TRBV5-1, the J call TRBJ2-3, with D hard to call. Germline V CDR1 and CDR2: SGHRS, YFSETQ. The CDR3 totals 15 residues. Trimming pared 1 base from V and 2 bases from J, leaving 11 bases between. CDR3 in amino acids: CASSLPFPNTDTQYF. For the CDR3, the DNA is TGCGCCAGCAGCTTGCCCTTTCCTAACACAGATACGCAGTATTTT. Complete variable domain (other parts from reference TRBV5-1 and TRBJ2-3): KAGVTQTPRYLIKTRGQQVTLSCSPISGHRSVSWYQQTPGQGLQFLFEYFSETQRNKGNFPGRFSGRQFSNSRSEMNVSTLELGDSALYLCASSLPFPNTDTQYFGPGTRLTVL.

V is TRBV21-1 and J is TRBJ1-1. TRBV21-1 is a pseudogene. The CDR3 has 19 residues. The CDR3 protein is CASSKVPAGSWSKRTEAFF. The CDR3 coding sequence is TGTGCCAGCAGCAAAGTACCAGCGGGGTCCTGGAGTAAGAGAACTGAAGCTTTCTTT.

Many counts were recorded for this clone. The identical CDR3 is also encoded by other nucleotide sequences in the sample. V is TRBV19 and J is TRBJ1-1; D gene unclear. Germline CDR1 and CDR2: LNHDA and SQIVND (reference sequence). CDR3 length: 12 residues. V was shortened by 3 bases and J by 4 bases, with 6 bases between the two germline ends. The CDR3 is CASSMGGTEAFF. The DNA for the CDR3 is TGTGCCAGTAGTATGGGAGGCACTGAAGCTTTCTTT.

The rearrangement joins TRBV10-1 to TRBJ2-5, with TRBD1 identical over 7 bases. The end of the DNA aligns better with TRBJ2-7, so the J call may be wrong. Germline V gives CDR1 WNHNN, CDR2 SYGVQD (reference sequence). This CDR3 is 15 amino acids long. Written as DNA, the CDR3 is TGCGCCAGCAGTGCCGACAGGGAGCCCCACTACGAGCAGTACTTC. It is translated as CASSADREPHYEQYF.

This clone was detected only once. V usage is TRBV6-6 and J usage is TRBJ2-3; tentatively, D is TRBD1 (6 bases). The CDR3 loop spans 15 amino acids. CDR1 and CDR2 from the germline V gene are MNHNY and SVGAGI (reference sequence). V lost 2 bases, J lost 2 bases, and 11 bases lay in between. This CDR3 is CASSYGRGPTDTQYF. For the CDR3, the DNA is TGTGCCAGCAGTTACGGCAGGGGACCCACAGATACGCAGTATTTT.

V usage is TRBV9 and J usage is TRBJ2-2; the match to TRBD1 covers 7 bases. This CDR3 has 16 residues. V shed 0 bases, J shed 5 bases, and the junction held 7 bases outside the gene matches. CDR1 is SGDLS, CDR2 YYNGEE, per germline. CDR3 in amino acids: CASSVAIGGSTGELFF. DNA of the CDR3: TGTGCCAGCAGCGTAGCGATAGGGGGCTCTACCGGGGAGCTGTTTTTT.

The CDR3 sequence: CASSPRQATGELFF. For the CDR3, the DNA is TGTGCCAGCAGCCCCCGACAGGCGACCGGGGAGCTGTTTTTT. The chain employs TRBV9 and TRBJ2-2; D possibly corresponds to TRBD1 (6 bases). The CDR3 runs to 14 residues. V gave up 4 bases and J gave up 5 bases, with 12 bases separating them. Germline V lookup: CDR1 SGDLS, CDR2 YYNGEE.

This chain connects TRBV27 to TRBJ2-7; 7 nucleotides align to TRBD2. Germline CDR1 and CDR2: MNHEY and SMNVEV (reference sequence). This CDR3 is 15 amino acids long. Trimming took 3 bases from V and 5 from J; bases not matched to a gene: 10. CDR3 residues: CASSFGGAGINEQYF. CDR3 sequence (DNA): TGTGCCAGCAGTTTCGGGGGAGCGGGAATCAACGAGCAGTACTTC.

V gene TRBV5-1 combines with J gene TRBJ2-2; D remains unclear. V was shortened by 0 bases and J by 1 base, with 7 bases between the two germline ends. Germline lookup yields CDR1 SGHRS and CDR2 YFSETQ. CDR3 length: 15 amino acids. CDR3 region: CASSLALGNTGELFF. Here the CDR3 DNA reads TGCGCCAGCAGCTTGGCCCTCGGGAACACCGGGGAGCTGTTTTTT.

The chain carries TRBV30 and TRBJ2-3, with TRBD1 matching over 8 bases. J lost 5 bases, V lost 2 bases, and 9 bases had no gene match. The length of the CDR3 is 15 residues. CDR1 is GTSNPN and CDR2 is SVGIG in the germline V gene (reference sequence). The CDR3 loop reads CAWSTSGGVQDTQYF. CDR3 DNA: TGTGCCTGGAGTACTTCAGGGGGCGTTCAAGATACGCAGTATTTT. Full variable domain (remainder filled in from reference TRBV30 and TRBJ2-3): SQTIHQWPATLVQPVGSPLSLECTVEGTSNPNLYWYRQAAGRGLQLLFYSVGIGQISSEVPQNLSASRPQDRQFILSSKKLLLSDSGFYLCAWSTSGGVQDTQYFGPGTRLTVL.